Each of the 6 T cell receptor beta chains below was sequenced from the same sample in a study of T cells after yellow fever vaccination. Via MiXCR, TCRdb re-called the 5' RACE reads, giving one row per CDR3 protein. The sample shows hundreds of thousands of distinct CDR3 sequences, 12% of them seen only once. The sample was PBMCs, taken on the day of the yellow fever booster vaccination. The receptors shown here come from a man aged 25-45 years who received the YFV17D yellow fever vaccine.

This clonotype was seen repeatedly, ten times or more. The V call is TRBV7-2, the J call TRBJ2-7; the D gene is possibly TRBD2 (5 bases). The V end was cut by 3 bases, the J end by 3 bases, with 9 bases between. CDR3 size: 13 residues. CDR1 is SGHTA, CDR2 FQGNSA, per germline. The CDR3 region is CASSFGRNYEQYF. CDR3 in DNA: TGTGCCAGCAGCTTTGGGAGAAACTACGAGCAGTACTTC.

The sample holds a few counts of this clonotype. The chain combines TRBV6-5 with TRBJ2-2; D remains ambiguous. Germline loops: CDR1 MNHEY, CDR2 SVGAGI. Between the trimmed V and J ends, which lost 6 bases and 7 bases, there was a span of 6 bases. This CDR3 region has 11 residues. The CDR3 DNA is TGTGCCAGCAGGGTTGGCGGGGAGCTGTTTTTT. Its protein is CASRVGGELFF.

This clonotype has at least ten counts. The chain links TRBV5-1 to TRBJ2-7, with 8 bases that match TRBD2. The germline V gene has CDR1 SGHRS and CDR2 YFSETQ. This CDR3 contains 14 residues. V shed 7 bases and J 3 bases; nucleotides not matched to a gene: 9. As DNA, the CDR3 is TGCGCCAGCTCCCGGGAGGGCCAGGTCTACGAGCAGTACTTC. Translating it yields CASSREGQVYEQYF.

This clonotype was seen more than once but under ten times. The chain links TRBV20-1 to TRBJ2-1; TRBD2 agrees at 8 bases. The CDR3 is 13 residues long. Losses at the gene ends were 8 bases for V and 3 bases for J; bases not matched to a gene: 6. The germline V gene has CDR1 DFQATT and CDR2 SNEGSKA (reference sequence). The CDR3 here is CSLTGTSYNEQFF. The DNA for the CDR3 is TGCAGTCTCACAGGGACTAGCTACAATGAGCAGTTCTTC.

The CDR3 nucleotides read TGTGCCAGCACACTAGCTAGCGGGAGATTATCCTACGAGCAGTACTTC. It codes for CASTLASGRLSYEQYF. The genes are TRBV2 and TRBJ2-7, with TRBD2 matching over 10 bases. The germline gives CDR1 SNHLY, CDR2 FYNNEI. V gave up 7 bases and J gave up 1 base; unmatched junction bases: 10. This CDR3 has 16 residues. The complete variable domain, with remaining parts taken from reference TRBV2 and TRBJ2-7, reads EPEVTQTPSHQVTQMGQEVILRCVPISNHLYFYWYRQILGQKVEFLVSFYNNEISEKSEIFDDQFSVERPDGSNFTLKIRSTKLEDSAMYFCASTLASGRLSYEQYFGPGTRLTVT.

The rearrangement joins TRBV6-1 to TRBJ1-1; D gene uncertain. The CDR3 extends over 14 amino acids. V lost 0 bases and J lost 5, with 10 bases in between. Germline values: CDR1 MNHNS, CDR2 SASEGT. CDR3 nucleotides: TGTGCCAGCAGTGAAGCCGGGGTTTTAACTGAAGCTTTCTTT. Its protein product is CASSEAGVLTEAFF.